A single sample gave rise to the 12 T cell receptor beta chains below, sequenced in a study of blood T cell repertoires in COVID-19. The protocol was immunoSEQ multiplex PCR, while the TCRdb copy is restricted to in-frame clones and leaves out a portion. The data contain 60,000 to 85,000 clones, roughly 84% of them singletons. The material sequenced was peripheral blood. Receptor source: a man older than 75 with acute or convalescent COVID-19.

The V gene is TRBV5-1, the J gene TRBJ1-1; 7 nucleotides match TRBD1. J gave up 1 base and V 3 bases, and 3 bases lay outside the gene matches. Per germline, CDR1 SGHRS and CDR2 YFSETQ. This CDR3 is 14 amino acids long. In nucleotides, the CDR3 is TGCGCCAGCAGCTCACAGGGGAGGAACACTGAAGCTTTCTTT. Encoded protein: CASSSQGRNTEAFF.

This chain links TRBV18 with TRBJ1-2; 7 bases map to TRBD1. The germline V gene encodes CDR1 KGHSH and CDR2 LQKENI. V shed 3 bases, J shed 4 bases, and the junction held 8 bases outside the gene matches. The CDR3 loop spans 15 amino acids. In nucleotides, the CDR3 is TGTGCCAGCTCACCGTCGGACAGGCCTCTCTATGGCTACACCTTC. It encodes CASSPSDRPLYGYTF.

The V gene is TRBV10-3, the J gene TRBJ2-3, with 14 bases matching TRBD2. This CDR3 has 16 amino acids. V was clipped by 7 bases and J by 3 bases; unmatched bases: 6. Germline CDR1 ENHRY, CDR2 SYGVKD. The CDR3 coding sequence is TGTGCCATCACCCCAGGGACTAGCGGGGGAACAGATACGCAGTATTTT. Its protein product is CAITPGTSGGTDTQYF.

The chain uses TRBV5-6 and TRBJ1-5; TRBD1 agrees at 9 bases. Germline trimming cut 1 base from V and 2 bases from J; bases unmatched to any gene: 7. Germline V gene lookup returns CDR1 SGHDT and CDR2 YYEEEE. The CDR3 is 17 amino acids. The CDR3 is CASSLKGRTGGNQPQHF. For the CDR3, the DNA is TGTGCCAGCAGCTTGAAGGGGCGGACAGGGGGCAATCAGCCCCAGCATTTT.

The CDR3 sequence is CASSQESRRGSTDTQYF. The CDR3 bases are TGCGCCAGCAGCCAAGAATCGCGGCGGGGGAGCACAGATACGCAGTATTTT. The chain joins TRBV4-3 to TRBJ2-3; 7 bases line up with TRBD2. In germline, CDR1 is LGHNA, CDR2 YSLEER. The V gene end was trimmed by 0 bases and the J gene end by 0 bases; junction bases not matched to a gene: 6. This CDR3 spans 17 amino acids.

The rearrangement joins TRBV9 to TRBJ1-1, with TRBD1 matching over 8 bases. The germline V gene has CDR1 SGDLS and CDR2 YYNGEE. The J segment lost 1 base and the V segment lost 4 bases, leaving 6 bases of the junction unmatched. This CDR3 comprises 15 residues. Written as DNA, the CDR3 is TGTGCCAGCAGCCCGACAGGGGATGGGAACACTGAAGCTTTCTTT. Residues: CASSPTGDGNTEAFF. Supplemented by reference TRBV9 and TRBJ1-1, the full variable domain reads DSGVTQTPKHLITATGQRVTLRCSPRSGDLSVYWYQQSLDQGLQFLIQYYNGEERAKGNILERFSAQQFPDLHSELNLSSLELGDSALYFCASSPTGDGNTEAFFGQGTRLTVV.

The chain combines TRBV3-1 (or the pseudogene TRBV3-2) with TRBJ1-6; D unclear. The CDR3 contains 12 residues. Germline CDR1 and CDR2: LGHDT and YNNKEL (reference sequence). The V gene lost 3 bases and the J gene lost 9 bases, with 6 bases spanning the gap. The CDR3 nucleotides read TGTGCCAGCAGCCATGAGGGTTCACCCCTCCACTTT. Translated: CASSHEGSPLHF.

The chain recombines TRBV6-6 with TRBJ2-3, with a weak D call TRBD1 (6 bases). V was trimmed by 2 bases and J by 2 bases, leaving 11 bases between them. Germline V lookup: CDR1 MNHNY, CDR2 SVGAGI (reference sequence). The CDR3 runs to 15 residues. The CDR3 DNA follows: TGTGCCAGCAGTTACGGGGACATGGCCACAGATACGCAGTATTTT. Encoded protein: CASSYGDMATDTQYF.

The V call is TRBV9, the J call TRBJ2-1; 9 bases are a match to TRBD1. The CDR3 runs 15 residues. Trimming cost V 4 bases and J 8 bases; bases outside gene matches: 10. The V gene's germline CDR1 is SGDLS and CDR2 YYNGEE. The CDR3 DNA sequence: TGTGCCAGCAGCCCCCAGGGACAGGGTTTCGATGAGCAGTTCTTC. This translates into CASSPQGQGFDEQFF.

This chain joins TRBV19 and TRBJ1-1, with D perhaps TRBD1 (6 bases). The V gene lost 8 bases and the J gene lost 4 bases, with 20 bases spanning the gap. CDR1 LNHDA and CDR2 SQIVND come from the germline V gene (reference sequence). This CDR3 contains 15 residues. This chain's CDR3 is CASLAGGSLGTEAFF. CDR3 in DNA: TGTGCCAGTCTCGCTGGGGGCAGTTTGGGCACTGAAGCTTTCTTT.

The chain employs TRBV7-2 and TRBJ2-1; possibly TRBD2 for D (6 bases). Germline V gene lookup returns CDR1 SGHTA and CDR2 FQGNSA. This CDR3 comprises 14 residues. V dropped 5 bases and J dropped 4 bases, with 12 bases sitting between them. The chain's CDR3 is CASSPREFYNEQFF. CDR3 in DNA: TGTGCCAGCAGCCCCCGGGAGTTTTACAATGAGCAGTTCTTC.

V gene TRBV11-2 combines with J gene TRBJ1-1; 11 bases are shared with TRBD1. The ends lost 5 bases at V and 4 bases at J; junction bases unmatched: 12. The CDR3 totals 17 residues. The germline CDR1 and CDR2 sequences are SGHAT and FQNNGV. The CDR3 is CASSTRTGGPSGTEAFF. The CDR3 bases are TGTGCCAGCAGCACCCGGACAGGGGGCCCATCGGGCACTGAAGCTTTCTTT.